This entry features one T cell receptor beta chain sequence. Its target is not known. The table came from immunoSEQ multiplex PCR; TCRdb's copy has only in-frame clones and leaves some out. The repertoire holds about 86,000 clones, with almost 90% as singletons. Second doses at about 4 or about 12 weeks were pooled. The data are from a study of T cell responses to AZD1222 COVID-19 vaccine. The germline V gene has CDR1 SGHTA and CDR2 FQGNSA. The CDR3 contains 17 residues. The ends lost 5 bases at V and 9 bases at J; junction bases unmatched: 17. Overall study results and limits: An increase in Spike-specific TCR breadth and depth was observed after two AZD1222 doses. Researchers report vaccine-associated CD4 TCRs spanning spike, with dominance at 160-218 and 743-854.

The sequence derives from an adult who received the AZD1222 COVID-19 vaccine. This sample comprised peripheral blood, obtained 28 days after the second AZD1222 dose. The chain joins TRBV7-2 to TRBJ1-5, with 9 bases aligning to TRBD1. The CDR3 DNA reads as TGTGCCAGCAGCCCCGGTTACAGGGGGCAGATAGGCCCGCCCCAGCATTTT. It translates to CASSPGYRGQIGPPQHF. Full variable domain (outside the CDR3, taken from reference TRBV7-2 and TRBJ1-5): GAGVSQSPSNKVTEKGKDVELRCDPISGHTALYWYRQSLGQGLEFLIYFQGNSAPDKSGLPSDRFSAERTGGSVSTLTIQRTQQEDSAVYLCASSPGYRGQIGPPQHFGDGTRLSIL.